Listed below are T cell receptor beta chains from one sample, sequenced in a study of blood T cell repertoires in COVID-19. Measured with immunoSEQ multiplex PCR; TCRdb has only the in-frame clones, and not every one. This table has about 170,000 clones, 80% to 90% appearing once. Specimen: peripheral blood. These receptors all stem from a woman in her fifties or sixties with acute or convalescent COVID-19. CDR3s include the opening cysteine and the closing phenylalanine or tryptophan. The D gene is left open where the match is weak. Clone size is shown for a subset of rows, as once, few, many or a class of expanded clone.

TRBV11-2	once	-	TRBJ1-1	TGTGCCAGCAGCTTAGTGGGGGGACGGGGCACTGAAGCTTTCTTT	CASSLVGGRGTEAFF
TRBV2	-	TRBD1	TRBJ1-6	TGTGCCAGCAGAGCGGGACAGGCGAATTCACCCCTCCACTTT	CASRAGQANSPLHF
TRBV30	-	TRBD2	TRBJ2-5	TGTGCCTGGGGCCGCGGGGGAGGAGAAGAGACCCAGTACTTC	CAWGRGGGEETQYF
TRBV18	-	TRBD2	TRBJ2-1	TGTGCCAGCTCACCGGGACTAGCGGACACCACAGCAAGGCAGTTCTTC	CASSPGLADTTARQFF
TRBV5-1	-	TRBD2	TRBJ2-5	TGCGCCAGCAGCTTGGTAGCGGGGGAGTCAGAGACCCAGTACTTC	CASSLVAGESETQYF
TRBV7-9	-	-	TRBJ2-7	TGTGCCAGCAGCTCTGGACAGCCCTACGAGCAGTACTTC	CASSSGQPYEQYF
TRBV27	-	TRBD2	TRBJ2-2	TGTGCCAGTAGTCGACTAGCGGGTGCGAACACCGGGGAGCTGTTTTTT	CASSRLAGANTGELFF
TRBV11-2	once	TRBD2	TRBJ2-1	TGTGCCAGCAGCCTACTACAGGCGGGGGGTGGGCAGTTCTTC	CASSLLQAGGGQFF
TRBV18	-	-	TRBJ1-1	TGTGCCAGCTCACCCGGCGGGCAGTATAACACTGAAGCTTTCTTT	CASSPGGQYNTEAFF
TRBV18	-	TRBD1	TRBJ1-2	TGTGCCAGCTCACCCCGGACAGGGGACTATGGCTACACCTTC	CASSPRTGDYGYTF
TRBV29-1	-	-	TRBJ2-1	TGCAGCGTTGAAGAACCATCAGGGTCCTCCTACAATGAGCAGTTCTTC	CSVEEPSGSSYNEQFF
TRBV11-3	-	-	TRBJ2-5	TGTGCCAGCAGCCCCCGGTCGGGGGGCCCCCAGTACTTC	CASSPRSGGPQYF
TRBV29-1	-	TRBD2	TRBJ2-7	TGCAGCGTTGGGCGGGGGGCGACCTACGAGCAGTACTTC	CSVGRGATYEQYF
TRBV9	-	TRBD2	TRBJ2-1	TGTGCCAGCAGCGTAGGAGGCCAGCTAGCGGGGCACAATGAGCAGTTCTTC	CASSVGGQLAGHNEQFF
TRBV3-1/TRBV3-2	once	-	TRBJ2-2	TGTGCCAGCAGCCGTCTCTCGAGGGTCACCGGGGAGCTGTTTTTT	CASSRLSRVTGELFF
TRBV6-6	-	TRBD2	TRBJ2-7	TGTGCCAGCAGTTACTCGACTAGCGTTGCCTACGAGCAGTACTTC	CASSYSTSVAYEQYF
TRBV19	once	-	TRBJ2-7	TGTGCCAGCTCTACACAGAGTTCCATCGACGAGCAGTACTTC	CASSTQSSIDEQYF
TRBV29-1	-	-	TRBJ2-3	TGCAGCGTTCAGAGGGGGGATACGCAGTATTTT	CSVQRGDTQYF
TRBV19	-	TRBD1	TRBJ2-3	TGTGCCAGTAGTATACTGGGGACAGCCAATACGCAGTATTTT	CASSILGTANTQYF
TRBV10-3	-	-	TRBJ2-4	TGTGCCATCAGTGAGCTCGGGGACAGGCGGGGGAACATTCAGTACTTC	CAISELGDRRGNIQYF
TRBV30	few	TRBD2	TRBJ2-1	TGTGCCTGCCGCGGGGGGGCGATCCCCAATGAGCAGTTCTTC	CACRGGAIPNEQFF
TRBV14	-	TRBD1	TRBJ2-7	TGTGCCAGCAGGGGACAGGGGGCAACAGGCGAGCAGTACTTC	CASRGQGATGEQYF
TRBV18	-	-	TRBJ2-7	TGTGCCAGCTCACCCAACCAGGCCCTCGAGCAGTACTTC	CASSPNQALEQYF
TRBV6-5	-	-	TRBJ1-1	TGTGCCAGCAGTTACTCGGTACAAGGGGGGAACACTGAAGCTTTCTTT	CASSYSVQGGNTEAFF
TRBV6-5	-	-	TRBJ1-5	TGTGCCAGCAGTCCTCAGGGGAATCAGCCCCAGCATTTT	CASSPQGNQPQHF
TRBV30	-	-	TRBJ1-2	TGTGCCTGGTCAGGGGCAAAAGGGTCCTATGGCTACACCTTC	CAWSGAKGSYGYTF
TRBV7-8	-	-	TRBJ2-7	TGTGCCAGCAGCTTAGCGGGGGCGTTAACCTACGAGCAGTACTTC	CASSLAGALTYEQYF
TRBV27	-	TRBD1	TRBJ1-6	TGTGCCAGCAGTTCCCGGACAGGACGCTCCTATAATTCACCCCTCCACTTT	CASSSRTGRSYNSPLHF
TRBV5-6	-	-	TRBJ2-2	TGTGCCAGCAGCCAGCGGAACGGGGAGCTGTTTTTT	CASSQRNGELFF
TRBV3-1/TRBV3-2	-	-	TRBJ1-2	TGTGCCAGCAGCCAAGCCCAACAGTTCTATGGCTACACCTTC	CASSQAQQFYGYTF
TRBV10-3	-	TRBD1	TRBJ1-1	TGTGCCATCAGTGAGTCCCCAGGGGGTAGTAACACTGAAGCTTTCTTT	CAISESPGGSNTEAFF
TRBV15	-	-	TRBJ1-4	TGTGCCACCAGCAGAGAGGCGGCAGGGGTAAATGAAAAACTGTTTTTT	CATSREAAGVNEKLFF
TRBV28	-	-	TRBJ1-1	TGTGCCAGCAGTTATGGGTGGCAGGTGAACACTGAAGCTTTCTTT	CASSYGWQVNTEAFF
TRBV29-1	-	-	TRBJ2-3	TGCAGCGTTGACAGGGCGGGCACAGATACGCAGTATTTT	CSVDRAGTDTQYF
TRBV18	-	-	TRBJ2-3	TGTGCCAGCTCGAGCCTTGGGACATCAGGATTCACAGATACGCAGTATTTT	CASSSLGTSGFTDTQYF
TRBV19	-	-	TRBJ2-2	TGTGCCAGTAGTTTAGCACTCTCGACCGGGGAGCTGTTTTTT	CASSLALSTGELFF
TRBV5-1	-	-	TRBJ2-1	TGCGCCAGCAGCTTCGAGGGTAATGAGCAGTTCTTC	CASSFEGNEQFF
TRBV18	few	TRBD1	TRBJ1-1	TGTGCCAGCTCACCATCGTGGGACAGGGTTGCGAACACTGAAGCTTTCTTT	CASSPSWDRVANTEAFF
TRBV7-9	-	TRBD1	TRBJ1-2	TGTGCCAGCAGCTCCTCTTGGGGACAGAACTATGGCTACACCTTC	CASSSSWGQNYGYTF
TRBV5-6	-	TRBD1	TRBJ1-2	TGTGCCAGCAGCTTGGGACAGGGAGATGGCTACACCTTC	CASSLGQGDGYTF
TRBV4-1	-	-	TRBJ2-3	TGCGCCAGCAGCCAAGCCCCGGGGTGGACAGATACGCAGTATTTT	CASSQAPGWTDTQYF
TRBV6-2/TRBV6-3	-	-	TRBJ1-1	TGTGCCAGCAGTTCTGGACAGCTTACCATGAACACTGAAGCTTTCTTT	CASSSGQLTMNTEAFF
TRBV19	-	TRBD1	TRBJ1-1	TGTGCCAGTAGTCCGAGACAGGGGAGGAGCACTGAAGCTTTCTTT	CASSPRQGRSTEAFF
TRBV5-1	-	-	TRBJ2-5	TGCGCCAGCAGCCAATGGGGGGTACAAGAGACCCAGTACTTC	CASSQWGVQETQYF
TRBV5-1	few	-	TRBJ1-6	TGCGCCAGCAGCAAAGGACAGCAGAATTCACCCCTCCACTTT	CASSKGQQNSPLHF
TRBV10-3	once	-	TRBJ2-2	TGTGCCATCAGTGAGTGGGACTTAAACACCGGGGAGCTGTTTTTT	CAISEWDLNTGELFF
TRBV5-6	-	-	TRBJ1-1	TGTGCCAGCAGCGCCGGGTGGAACACTGAAGCTTTCTTT	CASSAGWNTEAFF
TRBV6-2/TRBV6-3	few	TRBD1	TRBJ1-2	TGTGCCAGCAGTTACCGGGGACAGGTTTATGGCTACACCTTC	CASSYRGQVYGYTF